This T cell receptor (beta chain) appears in the sequencing data of a study of technical replicates of blood from a handful of donors. Per the germline V gene, CDR1 is MNHNS and CDR2 is SASEGT. CDR3 length: 13 residues. Here immunoSEQ multiplex PCR was the method, and the copy in TCRdb shows in-frame clones only, minus some. The repertoire includes some 100,000 clones, 96% of them detected once, and around 0.2% sits in the top ten. To note about this clone: The junction departs from the called germline gene at one end, perhaps through a read error.

This TCR was recovered from a human donor in good health. What was sequenced was T cells isolated from PBMCs. This sequence joins TRBV6-1 and TRBJ2-7; 12 nucleotides match TRBD2. The CDR3 is CASRKDLLAGGHF. CDR3 DNA sequence: TGTGCCAGCAGGAAAGACTTACTAGCGGGAGGCCACTTC.